The present TCR beta chain was sequenced within a study of T cell changes during pregnancy in multiple sclerosis (dated by TCRdb to about 2019). In the study overall: Changes in the T cell repertoire over the course of pregnancy were examined in this study in women with multiple sclerosis.

The germline V and J ends show losses of 0 bases and 1 base respectively, and no gene match explains 5 bases of the junction. CDR1 and CDR2, per the germline V gene (reference sequence), are GTSNPN and SVGIG. The CDR3, from cysteine to phenylalanine, totals 16 residues. Here the CDR3 DNA is all that survives: 48 bases in frame from base 1. As to this clone: The antigen it recognizes is unknown. No much larger clone is present one base from it, and per-base qualities are unavailable.

The library came from the immunoSEQ multiplex PCR assay. What TCRdb holds here is the immuneACCESS table cut down to in-frame rearrangements. Part of the clones is not present; checked against another copy, under half of the missing clones reflect an unresolved V gene, and the others are unexplained. In this sample the table shows about 40,000 clones, 80% to 95% of which occur a single time. Jointly, the top ten make up about 0.42% of the sample. The sequence is built from TRBV30 and TRBJ2-1, with TRBD2 identical over 8 junction bases. The source material was CD4+ T cells from peripheral blood mononuclear cells, sampled in the third trimester of pregnancy. The clonotype originates from a female donor with multiple sclerosis, enrolled in a pregnancy study. The CDR3 protein sequence reads: CAWSVLRGGSYNEQFF. The nucleotide sequence reads TGTGCCTGGAGTGTACTCCGGGGGGGTTCCTACAATGAGCAGTTCTTC.